The source of this T cell receptor (beta chain) is a study of shared clonotypes between healthy human individuals. Broader study findings: Estimated richness was generally greater in naive than memory subsets.

It was at deep level that the assay was run. This table comes from immunoSEQ multiplex PCR, and its TCRdb copy is limited to in-frame clones, with some not included. The sample lists fewer than 3 million clones; less than 95% were seen once. Note on this clone: No antigen is known for it.

Partitioning of CD4+ cells yielded a CD45RA+ naive subset and a CD45RA-negative memory subset. After removal of 5 bases from V and 5 bases from J, the junction contained 8 bases not matched to a gene. Per germline, CDR1 SGHAT and CDR2 FQNNGV. The CDR3 spans 16 residues. The sample consisted of naive CD4+ T cells from PBMCs. Subset reported: CD45RA+ positively selected. The TCR originated in a young man in good health. Some clones in this sample may be carry-over from other donors' samples. This chain connects TRBV11-2 to TRBJ2-5, with 13 positions matching TRBD2. The CDR3 coding sequence is TGTGCCAGCAGCCTCCGGACTAGCGGGAGTCTGGAGACCCAGTACTTC. Amino acids: CASSLRTSGSLETQYF.